This T cell receptor beta chain derives from a study of beta chain features in type 1 diabetes. Overall study findings and caveats: Naive, central memory and Treg TCRB repertoires seemed to resemble each other more closely in patients than they did in healthy donors.

The sequenced template was cDNA made from the entire isolated RNA. The repertoire was sequenced with immunoSEQ multiplex PCR; TCRdb's copy has only in-frame clones and lacks some. The data hold about 240,000 clones, with 27% observed a single time. CDR3 length: 13 residues. V shed 5 bases and J shed 8 bases, with 14 bases lying between them. Germline V gene data show CDR1 as MDHEN and CDR2 as SYDVKM. On this clone: As yet, its antigen is unknown.

This clonotype was sampled from a man aged 25 to 40 in good health. Sequencing used central memory CD4+ T cells from blood. The chain recombines TRBV28 with TRBJ2-3; maybe TRBD2 (5 bases). This CDR3 is CASSPSSLGTQYF. The CDR3 region has the DNA TGTGCCAGCAGTCCCTCTAGCCTTGGTACGCAGTATTTT.